The 17 T cell receptor beta chains below come from one sample, sequenced in a study of CD8 T cells in Susac syndrome. When the RNA was reverse transcribed, random hexamers were used with an input of about 0.5 to 1 ug. TCRdb used MiXCR to reprocess the immunoSEQ multiplex PCR reads, holding one entry per CDR3 protein. The sample carries 100,000 to 150,000 distinct CDR3 sequences, 85% to 95% recorded once. The specimen was CD8+ T cells from PBMCs. The receptors originated from a human donor with multiple sclerosis.

This sequence joins TRBV24-1 and TRBJ1-1; weak D call: TRBD1 (5 bases). This CDR3 spans 15 amino acids. Deletions cut 2 bases from V and 5 bases from J, with 14 bases between. The germline CDR1 and CDR2 sequences are KGHDR and SFDVKD. The CDR3 nucleotides are TGTGCCACCAGTGATTCGGGGGGGTCTCTAACTGAAGCTTTCTTT. It yields the protein CATSDSGGSLTEAFF.

The chain links TRBV12-3 or TRBV12-4 to TRBJ2-3, with a possible D match to TRBD2 (5 bases). Deletions cut 1 base from V and 2 bases from J, with 10 bases between. The CDR3 contains 15 residues. CDR3 DNA: TGTGCCAGCAGTTTAGAGGAGCGGATCACAGATACGCAGTATTTT. Its translation is CASSLEERITDTQYF.

This chain joins TRBV10-3 and TRBJ1-4; D gene ambiguous. Trimming took off 4 bases at V and 5 bases at J, with 14 bases between the two ends. This CDR3 has 15 amino acids. Germline CDR1 reads ENHRY; CDR2 reads SYGVKD. The CDR3 loop is CAISVGGGSNEKLFF. For the CDR3, the DNA is TGTGCCATCAGTGTAGGTGGAGGAAGCAATGAAAAACTGTTTTTT.

V is TRBV27 and J is TRBJ2-6, with 8 nucleotides matching TRBD2. V shed 1 base, J shed 5 bases, and the junction held 4 bases outside the gene matches. There are 16 residues in the CDR3. Germline V lookup: CDR1 MNHEY, CDR2 SMNVEV (reference sequence). CDR3 coding DNA: TGTGCCAGCAGTTTATACGGGGGGGATCGGGCCAACGTCCTGACTTTC. Its protein product is CASSLYGGDRANVLTF.

This clonotype was seen a few times. This chain links TRBV5-1 with TRBJ2-7; weak D call: TRBD1 (5 bases). CDR3 length: 14 residues. The germline CDR1 and CDR2 sequences are SGHRS and YFSETQ. Trimming removed 1 base from V and 3 bases from J, with 11 bases in between. CDR3 sequence (DNA): TGCGCCAGCAGCTTGTCCAGGGAATTCTACGAGCAGTACTTC. Translated, it gives CASSLSREFYEQYF.

This sequence joins TRBV6-2 or TRBV6-3 and TRBJ2-7, with TRBD2 matching 9 bases. Germline V CDR1 and CDR2: MNHEY, SVGEGT. The CDR3 extends over 16 amino acids. Trimming cost V 0 bases and J 4 bases; bases outside gene matches: 7. CDR3 in DNA: TGTGCCAGCAGTTACTCGGGCGGGAGGGCCGGGTACGAGCAGTACGTC. It codes for CASSYSGGRAGYEQYV.

This chain uses TRBV7-3 with TRBJ2-2, with D tentatively TRBD1 (5 bases). Trimming left V 0 bases short and J 3 bases short, with 8 bases between. The V gene's germline CDR1 is SGHTA and CDR2 FQGTGA. The CDR3 loop spans 15 amino acids. The CDR3 nucleotides are TGTGCCAGCAGCTTAACCGACAGTTACACCGGGGAGCTGTTTTTT. It encodes CASSLTDSYTGELFF.

This clonotype occurred a few times. The chain has TRBV7-9 and TRBJ2-1; TRBD2 might be the D (7 bases). Germline V gene lookup returns CDR1 SEHNR and CDR2 FQNEAQ (reference sequence). The CDR3 extends over 14 amino acids. Trimming left V 5 bases short and J 4 bases short, with 12 bases between. CDR3 sequence reads: CASSPGGTYNEQFF. CDR3 sequence (DNA): TGTGCCAGCAGCCCCGGGGGGACATACAATGAGCAGTTCTTC. The full variable domain, rest sourced from reference TRBV7-9 and TRBJ2-1, is DTGVSQNPRHKITKRGQNVTFRCDPISEHNRLYWYRQTLGQGPEFLTYFQNEAQLEKSRLLSDRFSAERPKGSFSTLEIQRTEQGDSAMYLCASSPGGTYNEQFFGPGTRLTVL.

This chain joins TRBV27 and TRBJ2-3, with unresolved D. Germline CDR1 and CDR2: MNHEY and SMNVEV (reference sequence). The CDR3 contains 14 residues. V lost 3 bases, J lost 0 bases, and 7 bases lay in between. The chain's CDR3 is CASSFQESTDTQYF. In DNA, the CDR3 is TGTGCCAGCAGTTTCCAAGAAAGCACAGATACGCAGTATTTT.

This clonotype is a singleton in its sample. In nucleotides, the CDR3 is TGTGCCAGCAGGATTAGCATGAACACTGAAGCTTTCTTT. Translating it yields CASRISMNTEAFF. The rearrangement joins TRBV12-3 or TRBV12-4 to TRBJ1-1, with D hard to call. Trimming left V 6 bases short and J 0 bases short, with 8 bases between. This CDR3 region has 13 residues.

The J gene is TRBJ1-2, the V gene TRBV5-6; D is unresolved. The CDR3 loop spans 16 amino acids. From germline, CDR1 is SGHDT and CDR2 YYEEEE. V was trimmed by 1 base and J by 0 bases, leaving 13 bases between them. The CDR3 region is CASSLSWWAANYGYTF. In DNA form, the CDR3 reads TGTGCCAGCAGCTTGAGTTGGTGGGCAGCTAACTATGGCTACACCTTC. The whole variable domain, remainder taken from reference TRBV5-6 and TRBJ1-2, is DAGVTQSPTHLIKTRGQQVTLRCSPKSGHDTVSWYQQALGQGPQFIFQYYEEEERQRGNFPDRFSGHQFPNYSSELNVNALLLGDSALYLCASSLSWWAANYGYTFGSGTRLTVV.

The chain carries TRBV7-8 and TRBJ1-2; possible D gene TRBD1, 5 bases. The CDR3 has 14 amino acids. In germline, CDR1 is SGHVS, CDR2 FQNEAQ. Trimming removed 3 bases from V and 3 bases from J, with 11 bases in between. The CDR3 DNA follows: TGTGCCAGCAGCTTGGGGGTTCAGGACTATGGCTACACCTTC. Amino acid sequence: CASSLGVQDYGYTF.

DNA for the CDR3: TGTGCCAGCAGCGCCCTGACAGGGGTCAGCAATCAGCCCCAGCATTTT. Its protein product is CASSALTGVSNQPQHF. V gene TRBV7-9 combines with J gene TRBJ1-5; 8 bases are shared with TRBD1. Per the germline V gene, CDR1 is SEHNR and CDR2 is FQNEAQ (reference sequence). J lost 1 base, V lost 5 bases, and 7 bases had no gene match. The CDR3 spans 16 residues. The variable domain in full, with the rest retrieved from reference TRBV7-9 and TRBJ1-5, is DTGVSQNPRHKITKRGQNVTFRCDPISEHNRLYWYRQTLGQGPEFLTYFQNEAQLEKSRLLSDRFSAERPKGSFSTLEIQRTEQGDSAMYLCASSALTGVSNQPQHFGDGTRLSIL.

The chain links TRBV27 to TRBJ2-7; TRBD1 matches at 9 bases. This CDR3 has 12 amino acids. The J segment lost 6 bases and the V segment lost 8 bases, leaving 5 bases of the junction unmatched. CDR1 MNHEY and CDR2 SMNVEV come from the germline V gene (reference sequence). The CDR3, as DNA: TGTGCCAGCCGGACAGGGGTGAGCGAGCAGTACTTC. Protein sequence: CASRTGVSEQYF.

V is TRBV4-1 and J is TRBJ2-5; D is perhaps TRBD2 (6 bases). V was trimmed by 2 bases and J by 2 bases, leaving 9 bases between them. The CDR3 has 14 amino acids. CDR1 and CDR2 (germline): MGHRA, YSYEKL. The CDR3 loop is CASSQPGGQETQYF. CDR3 DNA sequence: TGCGCCAGCAGCCAACCTGGGGGGCAAGAGACCCAGTACTTC.

This clonotype was counted a single time. The gene calls are TRBV7-9 and TRBJ2-2, with D perhaps given as TRBD1 or TRBD2 (5 bases each). Trimming pared 1 base from V and 5 bases from J, leaving 11 bases between. This CDR3 spans 15 amino acids. The germline V gene has CDR1 SEHNR and CDR2 FQNEAQ (reference sequence). The chain's CDR3 is CASSLVGPGTGELFF. The CDR3 DNA sequence: TGTGCCAGCAGCTTAGTGGGACCGGGGACCGGGGAGCTGTTTTTT.

The chain combines TRBV20-1 with TRBJ2-1, with 12 bases fitting TRBD2. CDR3 length: 14 residues. Germline V gene sequence: CDR1 DFQATT, CDR2 SNEGSKA (reference sequence). The junction had 7 bases not matched to a gene; V was cut back by 5 bases and J by 8 bases. CDR3 coding DNA: TGCAGTGCTTGGGCGACTAGCGGGGGCCATGAGCAGTTCTTC. It yields the protein CSAWATSGGHEQFF.